Listed below are T cell receptor beta chains from one sample, sequenced in a study of shared clonotypes between healthy human individuals. TCRdb's table, derived via immunoSEQ multiplex PCR, lists solely in-frame clones and lacks some. This table holds fewer than 800,000 clones, 90% to 95% found once. Sequencing input: naive CD8+ T cells sorted from blood. The receptors shown here come from a man under 40 in good health. Both conserved end residues are part of each CDR3.

V gene: TRBV7-9; J gene: TRBJ2-3; CDR3 protein: CASSLRSGRVTDTQYF
V gene: TRBV29-1; J gene: TRBJ2-5; CDR3 protein: CSAGRQTQETQYF
V gene: TRBV5-5; J gene: TRBJ2-1; CDR3 protein: CASSSFGVSKNNEQFF
V gene: TRBV6-5; J gene: TRBJ2-2; CDR3 protein: CASSYGSGGNTGELFF
V gene: TRBV30; J gene: TRBJ2-2; CDR3 protein: CAFGTLNTGELFF
V gene: TRBV27; J gene: TRBJ1-2; CDR3 protein: CASRSASYGYTF
V gene: TRBV5-6; J gene: TRBJ2-7; CDR3 protein: CASSFVTGGYYEQYF
V gene: TRBV6-5; J gene: TRBJ2-7; CDR3 protein: CASSPLAGAGEQYF
V gene: TRBV28; J gene: TRBJ1-2; CDR3 protein: CASSRGQAYGYTF
V gene: TRBV7-6; J gene: TRBJ2-2; CDR3 protein: CASSLAPRRYTGELFF
V gene: TRBV23-1; J gene: TRBJ2-7; CDR3 protein: CASSHIIDRGGGEQYF
V gene: TRBV9; J gene: TRBJ2-1; CDR3 protein: CASSPPRRELNEQFF
V gene: TRBV27; J gene: TRBJ2-7; CDR3 protein: CASGLSGSGYEQYF
V gene: TRBV19; J gene: TRBJ1-2; CDR3 protein: CASSIDLGQGALGDYGYTF
V gene: TRBV10-2; J gene: TRBJ2-7; CDR3 protein: CASSGGTARLVEQYF
V gene: TRBV7-2; J gene: TRBJ1-1; CDR3 protein: CASSSPGQALNTEAFF
V gene: TRBV28; J gene: TRBJ2-5; CDR3 protein: CASGRAGASGLGETQYF
V gene: TRBV4-1; J gene: TRBJ2-3; CDR3 protein: CASRERVTDTQYF
V gene: TRBV27; J gene: TRBJ2-1; CDR3 protein: CASSLSGQGMPQQFF
V gene: TRBV27; J gene: TRBJ1-2; CDR3 protein: CASTTVRQGYGYTF
V gene: TRBV7-2; J gene: TRBJ2-7; CDR3 protein: CASSPAPRREPIAYEQYF
V gene: TRBV5-1; J gene: TRBJ2-1; CDR3 protein: CASSLVGGEQFF
V gene: TRBV11-3; J gene: TRBJ2-6; CDR3 protein: CASSGTSGANVLTF
V gene: TRBV30; J gene: TRBJ2-1; CDR3 protein: CAWSTGWDEQFF
V gene: TRBV4-1; J gene: TRBJ2-1; CDR3 protein: CASSQVGMGNYNEQFF
V gene: TRBV6-1; J gene: TRBJ2-3; CDR3 protein: CASSGRLAGAEDTQYF
V gene: TRBV10-1; J gene: TRBJ2-7; CDR3 protein: CASSLAGAYEQYF